This T cell receptor (beta chain) was obtained from a study of T cell repertoires in cytomegalovirus infection. As for the study in general: As its CMV epitopes, the study selected recently identified HLA-C-restricted and well-studied HLA-B-restricted targets. Signatures in public TCR beta sequences pointed to both CMV infection and matching HLA type.

Trimming shortened V by 5 bases and J by 3 bases, and 11 bases separated the two germline ends. The germline gives CDR1 MDHEN, CDR2 SYDVKM. The CDR3 is 13 amino acids. This clonotype was seen at least ten times. Its target is not known. Study results and limitations: Summed public TCR beta family frequency identified CMV carriers bearing the relevant HLA.

TCRdb re-analysed the reads in MiXCR, keeping a single row per CDR3 protein. The data hold some 100,000 distinct CDR3 sequences, with about 30% observed a single time. The material was CD8+ T cells from cultured PBMCs, obtained from culture after CMV antigen stimulation. The receptor was derived from a human donor in good health (CMV status not recorded). Some clones in this sample may be carry-over from other donors' samples. The chain couples TRBV28 to TRBJ2-7, with a tentative D call TRBD1 (6 bases). The CDR3 protein is CASSERTDYEQYF. The CDR3 nucleotides are TGTGCCAGCAGTGAGAGGACAGACTACGAGCAGTACTTC.